The rows below give T cell receptor beta chains drawn from one sample of a study of identical twins. TCRdb passed the 5' RACE reads through MiXCR, listing each CDR3 protein once. Of 1.5 million to 2 million distinct CDR3 sequences in the sample, about 32% are singletons; the top ten hold about 0.27%. The sample consisted of cord blood. These receptors all come from a newborn girl in good health. Each CDR3 is given with its conserved first and last residue. D genes are given only for firm matches. Expanded clones are given a class, and other clones once, few, many or no size at all.

TRBV10-3	-	TRBJ2-5	TRBD2	TGTGCCGGGAGCCCAGCGGGGGGACAAGAGACCCAGTACTTC	CAGSPAGGQETQYF
TRBV12-3/TRBV12-4	many	TRBJ2-7	-	TGTGCCAGCAGTACGGGACTCTCCTACGAGCAGTACTTC	CASSTGLSYEQYF
TRBV20-1	once	TRBJ2-7	-	TGCAGTGCTAGTATCATCGGGGCCCCTCCTTTCGAGCAGTACTTC	CSASIIGAPPFEQYF
TRBV3-1	few	TRBJ2-3	-	TGTGCCAGCAGCCAAGTGACTATCATGACAGATACGCAGTATTTT	CASSQVTIMTDTQYF
TRBV4-1	few	TRBJ2-3	TRBD2	TGCGCCAGCAGCCAGAGAGGACTAGCGGGAACAACAGATACGCAGTATTTT	CASSQRGLAGTTDTQYF
TRBV2	-	TRBJ2-7	-	TGTGCCAGCACGCCACCTAGCGCCTACGAGCAGTACTTC	CASTPPSAYEQYF
TRBV7-9	-	TRBJ2-1	TRBD2	TGTGCCAGCAGCTTAAGCCGGACTAGCGGGAGGGACAATGAGCAGTTCTTC	CASSLSRTSGRDNEQFF
TRBV5-1	-	TRBJ2-2	-	TGCGCCAGCAGCTTGGAAAGGTGGGGGCCGAACACCGGGGAGCTGTTTTTT	CASSLERWGPNTGELFF
TRBV5-1	few	TRBJ2-1	-	TGCGCCAGCAGGCCATACTTAGCCTACAATGAGCAGTTCTTC	CASRPYLAYNEQFF
TRBV19	-	TRBJ2-4	-	TGTGCCAGTAGTATAGACGCCGGCCTGAAGGTGGCCAAAAACATTCAGTACTTC	CASSIDAGLKVAKNIQYF
TRBV3-1	-	TRBJ2-1	TRBD1	TGTGCCAGCAGCCAAGGACAGGGGGGGACCCAGTTCTTC	CASSQGQGGTQFF
TRBV2	once	TRBJ2-1	TRBD2	TGTGCCAGCAGTGTGGGACTAGCGGGAATCTCCTACAATGGGCAGTTCTTC	CASSVGLAGISYNGQFF
TRBV7-2	-	TRBJ2-5	-	TGTGCCAGCAGCTTAGGGGGGGGCCGGTTGCAAGAGACCCAGTACTTC	CASSLGGGRLQETQYF
TRBV7-2	few	TRBJ2-6	-	TGTGCCAGCAGCTTATTCGCCATTTCTGGGGCCAACGTCCTGACTTTC	CASSLFAISGANVLTF
TRBV3-1	-	TRBJ1-2	-	TGTGCCAGCGGCCAAGGGACGGAAAACTATGGCTACACCTTC	CASGQGTENYGYTF
TRBV20-1	-	TRBJ2-4	-	TGCAGTGCTAGAGGACAGGATTTGAGGGCCAAAAACATTCAGTACTTC	CSARGQDLRAKNIQYF
TRBV6-2/TRBV6-3	few	TRBJ2-3	TRBD2	TGTGCCAGCAGTTACACTAGCGGGAGGACTACAGATACGCAGTATTTT	CASSYTSGRTTDTQYF
TRBV11-2	-	TRBJ2-1	-	TGTGCCAGCAGACCTGTCAGGGGATCCTACAATGAGCAGTTCTTC	CASRPVRGSYNEQFF
TRBV2	few	TRBJ2-3	-	TGTGCCAGCATAGAGGGGGGGGGCACAGATACGCAGTATTTT	CASIEGGGTDTQYF
TRBV10-2	-	TRBJ1-5	-	TGCGCCAGCAGTGAGTCTGGGACACAGCAGCCCCAGCATTTT	CASSESGTQQPQHF
TRBV27	-	TRBJ2-1	-	TGTGCCAGCAGGGCGAGGGGTAGCGTAGGAAATGAGCAGTTCTTC	CASRARGSVGNEQFF
TRBV10-3	-	TRBJ1-1	TRBD1	TGTGCCATCAGGAGGGACAGGGGGCAAACTGAAGCTTTCTTT	CAIRRDRGQTEAFF
TRBV20-1	-	TRBJ1-5	-	TGCAGTGCGGGGAGGGGGTGGAATCAGCCCCAGCATTTT	CSAGRGWNQPQHF
TRBV19	-	TRBJ2-1	-	TGTGCCAGTAGTATCGGGACAATCAATGAGCAGTTCTTC	CASSIGTINEQFF